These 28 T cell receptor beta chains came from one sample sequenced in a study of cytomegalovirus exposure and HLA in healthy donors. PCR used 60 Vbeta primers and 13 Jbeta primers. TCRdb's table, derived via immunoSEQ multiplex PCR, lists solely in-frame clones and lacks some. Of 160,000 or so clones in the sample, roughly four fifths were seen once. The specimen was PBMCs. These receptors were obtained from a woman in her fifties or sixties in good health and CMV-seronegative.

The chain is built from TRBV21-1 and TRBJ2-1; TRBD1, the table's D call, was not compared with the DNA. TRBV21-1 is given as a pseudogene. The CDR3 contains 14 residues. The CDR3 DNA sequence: TGTGCCAGCAGCGCCTCCTACAGGGGCAATGAGCAGTTCTTC. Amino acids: CASSASYRGNEQFF.

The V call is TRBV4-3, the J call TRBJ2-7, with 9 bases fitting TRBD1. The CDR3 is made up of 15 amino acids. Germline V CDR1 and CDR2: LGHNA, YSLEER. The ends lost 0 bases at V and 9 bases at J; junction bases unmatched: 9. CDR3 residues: CASSQETGTGSLQYF. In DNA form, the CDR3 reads TGCGCCAGCAGCCAAGAAACCGGGACAGGGAGTCTGCAGTACTTC.

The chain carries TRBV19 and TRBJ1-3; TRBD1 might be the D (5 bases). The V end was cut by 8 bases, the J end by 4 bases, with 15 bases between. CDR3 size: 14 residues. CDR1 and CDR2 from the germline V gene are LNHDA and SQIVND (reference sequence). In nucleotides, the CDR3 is TGTGCCAGTCGCCTCGGGGGAGCAGGAAACACCATATATTTT. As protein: CASRLGGAGNTIYF.

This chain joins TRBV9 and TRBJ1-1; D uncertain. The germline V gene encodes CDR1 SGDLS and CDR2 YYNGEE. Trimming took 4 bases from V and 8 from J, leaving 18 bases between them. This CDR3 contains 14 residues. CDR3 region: CASSQSSHPGEAFF. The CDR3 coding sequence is TGTGCCAGCAGCCAGAGTTCACACCCGGGGGAAGCTTTCTTT.

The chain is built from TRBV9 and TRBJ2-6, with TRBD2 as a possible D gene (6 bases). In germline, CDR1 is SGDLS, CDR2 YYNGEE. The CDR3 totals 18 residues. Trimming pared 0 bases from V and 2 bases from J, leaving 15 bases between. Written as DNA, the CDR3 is TGTGCCAGCAGCGTAGAGGCGGGAAAACTCACTGGGGCCAACGTCCTGACTTTC. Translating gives CASSVEAGKLTGANVLTF.

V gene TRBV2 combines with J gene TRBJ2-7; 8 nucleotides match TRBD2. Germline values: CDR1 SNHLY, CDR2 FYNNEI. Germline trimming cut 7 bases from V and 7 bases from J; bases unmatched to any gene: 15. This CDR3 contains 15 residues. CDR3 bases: TGTGCCAGCAAGGAGTTGAAAGCGGGAGTCGGTGAGCAGTACTTC. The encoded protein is CASKELKAGVGEQYF. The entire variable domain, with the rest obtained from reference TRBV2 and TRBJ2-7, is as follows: EPEVTQTPSHQVTQMGQEVILRCVPISNHLYFYWYRQILGQKVEFLVSFYNNEISEKSEIFDDQFSVERPDGSNFTLKIRSTKLEDSAMYFCASKELKAGVGEQYFGPGTRLTVT.

Here the CDR3 reads CASSLYATNEKLFF. The CDR3 coding sequence is TGTGCCAGCAGCTTGTATGCAACTAATGAAAAACTGTTTTTT. This sequence joins TRBV5-4 and TRBJ1-4; D unresolved. The V end was cut by 1 base, the J end by 0 bases, with 4 bases between. The CDR3 spans 14 residues. Germline values: CDR1 SGHNT, CDR2 YYREEE (reference sequence).

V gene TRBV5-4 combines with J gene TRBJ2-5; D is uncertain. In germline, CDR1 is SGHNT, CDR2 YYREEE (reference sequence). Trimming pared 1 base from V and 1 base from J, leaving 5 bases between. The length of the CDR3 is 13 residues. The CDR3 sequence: CASSLNSQETQYF. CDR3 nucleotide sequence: TGTGCCAGCAGCTTGAACTCCCAAGAGACCCAGTACTTC.

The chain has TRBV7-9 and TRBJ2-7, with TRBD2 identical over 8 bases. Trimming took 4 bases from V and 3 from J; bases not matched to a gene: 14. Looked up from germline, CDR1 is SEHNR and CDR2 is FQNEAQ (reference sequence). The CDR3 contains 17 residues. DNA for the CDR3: TGTGCCAGCAGCTCTCGGGAGGGGCGCGGCGGGTACTACGAGCAGTACTTC. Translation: CASSSREGRGGYYEQYF.

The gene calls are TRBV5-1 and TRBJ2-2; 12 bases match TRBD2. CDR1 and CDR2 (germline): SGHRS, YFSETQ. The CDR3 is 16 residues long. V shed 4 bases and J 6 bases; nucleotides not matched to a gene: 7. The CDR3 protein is CASSTPSGGAAGELFF. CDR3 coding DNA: TGCGCCAGCAGCACCCCTAGCGGGGGGGCGGCCGGGGAGCTGTTTTTT.

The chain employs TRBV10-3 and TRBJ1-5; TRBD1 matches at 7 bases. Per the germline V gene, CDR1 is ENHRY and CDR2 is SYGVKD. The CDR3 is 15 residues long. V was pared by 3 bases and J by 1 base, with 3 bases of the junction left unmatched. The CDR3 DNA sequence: TGTGCCATCAGTGAACAGGGGTTGAGCAATCAGCCCCAGCATTTT. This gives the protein CAISEQGLSNQPQHF.

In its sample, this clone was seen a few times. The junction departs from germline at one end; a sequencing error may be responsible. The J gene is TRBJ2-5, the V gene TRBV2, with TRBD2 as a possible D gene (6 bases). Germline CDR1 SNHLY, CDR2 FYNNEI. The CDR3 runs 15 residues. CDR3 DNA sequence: TGTGCCAGCAGAGAAGAGGGCGGGGCGGTTGAGACCCAGTACTTC. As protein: CASREEGGAVETQYF.

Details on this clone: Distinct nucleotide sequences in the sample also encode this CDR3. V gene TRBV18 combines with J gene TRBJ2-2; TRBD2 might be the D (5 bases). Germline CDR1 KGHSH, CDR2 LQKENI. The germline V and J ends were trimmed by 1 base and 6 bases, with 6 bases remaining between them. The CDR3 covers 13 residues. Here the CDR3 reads CASSPQGAGELFF. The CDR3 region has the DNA TGTGCCAGCTCACCACAGGGAGCCGGGGAGCTGTTTTTT.

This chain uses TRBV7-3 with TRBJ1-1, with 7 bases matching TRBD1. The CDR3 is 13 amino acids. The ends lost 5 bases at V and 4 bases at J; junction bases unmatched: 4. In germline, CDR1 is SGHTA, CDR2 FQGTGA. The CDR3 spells CASSTRQGTEAFF. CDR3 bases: TGTGCCAGCAGCACCCGACAGGGCACTGAAGCTTTCTTT.

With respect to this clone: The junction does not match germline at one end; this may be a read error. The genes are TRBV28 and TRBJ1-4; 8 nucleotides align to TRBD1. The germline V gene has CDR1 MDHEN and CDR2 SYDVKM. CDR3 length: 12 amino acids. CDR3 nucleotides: TGTGCCAGCAGTTTAGTCGGACAGGGCTTGGTTTTT. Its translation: CASSLVGQGLVF.

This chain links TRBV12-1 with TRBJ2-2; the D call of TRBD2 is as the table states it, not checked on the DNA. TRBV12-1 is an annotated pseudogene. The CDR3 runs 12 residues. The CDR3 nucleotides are TGTGCCAGATCCGGGGGGGGCCGGGAGCTGTTTTTT. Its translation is CARSGGGRELFF.

CDR3 loop: CATKTSPETQYF. DNA for the CDR3: TGTGCCACAAAGACTAGCCCCGAGACCCAGTACTTC. The chain recombines TRBV6-5 with TRBJ2-5, with 7 bases lining up with TRBD2. The V segment lost 10 bases and the J segment 5 bases; nucleotides outside the gene matches: 7. The germline V gene has CDR1 MNHEY and CDR2 SVGAGI. The CDR3 is 12 amino acids.

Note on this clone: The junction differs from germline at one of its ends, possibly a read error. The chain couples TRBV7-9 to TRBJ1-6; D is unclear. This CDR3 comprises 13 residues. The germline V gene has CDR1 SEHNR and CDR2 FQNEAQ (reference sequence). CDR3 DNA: TGTTCCAGCAGCTCTACAGCTAATTCACCCCTCCACTTT. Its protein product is CSSSSTANSPLHF.

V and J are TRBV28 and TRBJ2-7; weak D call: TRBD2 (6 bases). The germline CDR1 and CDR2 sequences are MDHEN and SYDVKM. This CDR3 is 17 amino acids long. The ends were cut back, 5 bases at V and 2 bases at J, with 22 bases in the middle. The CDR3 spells CASSVSDWGRRAYEQYF. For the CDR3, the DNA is TGTGCCAGCAGTGTCAGCGATTGGGGGAGGAGGGCCTACGAGCAGTACTTC.

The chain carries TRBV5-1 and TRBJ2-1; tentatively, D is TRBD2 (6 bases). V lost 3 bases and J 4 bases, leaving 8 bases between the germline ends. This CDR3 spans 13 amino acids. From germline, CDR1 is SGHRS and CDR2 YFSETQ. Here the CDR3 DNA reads TGCGCCAGCAGCTCCCGGGGGTACAATGAGCAGTTCTTC. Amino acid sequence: CASSSRGYNEQFF. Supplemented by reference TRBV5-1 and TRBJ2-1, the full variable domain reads KAGVTQTPRYLIKTRGQQVTLSCSPISGHRSVSWYQQTPGQGLQFLFEYFSETQRNKGNFPGRFSGRQFSNSRSEMNVSTLELGDSALYLCASSSRGYNEQFFGPGTRLTVL.

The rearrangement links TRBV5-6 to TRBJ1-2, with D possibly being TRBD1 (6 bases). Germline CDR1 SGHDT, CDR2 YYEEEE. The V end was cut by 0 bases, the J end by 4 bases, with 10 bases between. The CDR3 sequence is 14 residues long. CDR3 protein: CASSLVGGIYGYTF. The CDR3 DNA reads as TGTGCCAGCAGCTTGGTAGGGGGAATCTATGGCTACACCTTC.

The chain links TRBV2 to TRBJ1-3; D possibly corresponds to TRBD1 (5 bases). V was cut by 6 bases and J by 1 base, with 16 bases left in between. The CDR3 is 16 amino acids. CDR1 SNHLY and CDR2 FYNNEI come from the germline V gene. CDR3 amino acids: CASRDGAGVSGNTIYF. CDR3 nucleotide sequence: TGTGCCAGCAGAGACGGGGCGGGGGTTTCTGGAAACACCATATATTTT.

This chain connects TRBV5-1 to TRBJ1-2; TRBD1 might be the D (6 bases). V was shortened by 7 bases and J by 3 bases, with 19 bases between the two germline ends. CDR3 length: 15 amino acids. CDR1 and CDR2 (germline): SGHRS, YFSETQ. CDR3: CASAPGGAKDYGYTF. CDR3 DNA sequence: TGCGCCAGCGCCCCCGGGGGGGCCAAAGACTATGGCTACACCTTC.

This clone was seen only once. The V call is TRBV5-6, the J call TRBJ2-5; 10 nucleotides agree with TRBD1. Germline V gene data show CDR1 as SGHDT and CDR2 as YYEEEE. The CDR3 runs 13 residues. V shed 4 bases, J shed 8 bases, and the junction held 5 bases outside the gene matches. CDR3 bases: TGTGCCAGCAGCCCCGGGACAGGGGTTACCCAGTACTTC. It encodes CASSPGTGVTQYF.

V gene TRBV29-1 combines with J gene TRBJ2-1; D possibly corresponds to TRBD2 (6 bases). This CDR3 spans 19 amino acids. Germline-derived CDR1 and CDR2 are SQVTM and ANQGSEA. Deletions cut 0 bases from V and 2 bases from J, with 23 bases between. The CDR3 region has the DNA TGCAGCGTTGAAGAAATGCGGGATTACTACTTATCGGCCTACAATGAGCAGTTCTTC. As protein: CSVEEMRDYYLSAYNEQFF.

CDR3 nucleotides: TGTGCCAGCACCGGGACTGGAGCGGAATCACCCCTCCACTTT. Translation: CASTGTGAESPLHF. V usage is TRBV2 and J usage is TRBJ1-6; tentative D call: TRBD1 (5 bases). V dropped 7 bases and J dropped 10 bases, with 17 bases sitting between them. The CDR3 sequence is 14 residues long. Germline-derived CDR1 and CDR2 are SNHLY and FYNNEI.

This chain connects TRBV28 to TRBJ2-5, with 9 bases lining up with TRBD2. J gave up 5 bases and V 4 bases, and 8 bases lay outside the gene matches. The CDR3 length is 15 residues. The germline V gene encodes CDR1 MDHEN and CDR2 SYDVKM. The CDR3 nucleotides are TGTGCCAGCAGTTCGCGGGGGGGAGCTGGGGAGACCCAGTACTTC. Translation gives CASSSRGGAGETQYF.

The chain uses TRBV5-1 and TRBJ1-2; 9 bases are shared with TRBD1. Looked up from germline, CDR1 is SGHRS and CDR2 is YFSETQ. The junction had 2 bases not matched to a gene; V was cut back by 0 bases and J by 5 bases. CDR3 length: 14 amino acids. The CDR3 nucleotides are TGCGCCAGCAGCTTGGGGACAGGGGAGTATGGCTACACCTTC. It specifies CASSLGTGEYGYTF.